This T cell receptor beta chain emerged from a study of blood T cells in healthy people across ages. The length of the CDR3 is 18 residues. The germline V gene has CDR1 ENHRY and CDR2 SYGVKD. Trimming cost V 3 bases and J 6 bases; bases outside gene matches: 14. Using a J-beta primer mix together with a sample-barcoded 5' primer, a second PCR was run for 7 to 11 cycles. TCRdb independently ran MiXCR on the 5' RACE reads; one entry per CDR3 protein. The sample carries 650,000 to 800,000 distinct CDR3 sequences, 52% recorded once. The J gene is TRBJ1-4, the V gene TRBV10-3; TRBD1 matches at 9 bases. The specimen sequenced was blood. The source is an elderly woman in good health. Here the CDR3 reads CAISDVPGTGKRDEKLFF. In DNA, the CDR3 is TGTGCCATCAGTGACGTTCCCGGGACAGGGAAACGGGATGAAAAACTGTTTTTT.